Sequencing of this T cell receptor beta chain was carried out in a study of technical replicates of blood from a few donors. Libraries were prepared by immunoSEQ multiplex PCR; TCRdb keeps only in-frame clonotypes and omits some of them. This table has about 59,000 clones, roughly 97% appearing once. The receptor comes from a human donor in good health. The sequenced sample consisted of T cells isolated from PBMCs.

The CDR3 coding sequence is TGTGCCAGCAGGGACTCCTACTACGAGCAGTACTTC. Its translation is CASRDSYYEQYF. The J gene is TRBJ2-7, the V gene TRBV2, with D perhaps matching TRBD2 (5 bases). V shed 6 bases and J shed 3 bases, with 9 bases lying between them. Germline V lookup: CDR1 SNHLY, CDR2 FYNNEI. The CDR3 contains 12 residues. Drawing the rest from reference TRBV2 and TRBJ2-7, the complete variable domain is EPEVTQTPSHQVTQMGQEVILRCVPISNHLYFYWYRQILGQKVEFLVSFYNNEISEKSEIFDDQFSVERPDGSNFTLKIRSTKLEDSAMYFCASRDSYYEQYFGPGTRLTVT.